These 20 T cell receptor beta chains share one sample of origin, sequenced in a study of lung T cells in sarcoidosis with Löfgren's syndrome. One entry per CDR3 protein, called by TCRdb with MiXCR from the reads. Among 58,000 or so distinct CDR3 sequences listed, around 20% were seen once. Sequenced material: CD4+ T cells from PBMCs. Source of these receptors: a human donor with sarcoidosis (Löfgren's syndrome or another form), or a control subject (not recorded which).

J is TRBJ2-1 and V is TRBV5-4; 9 nucleotides agree with TRBD2. Germline V gives CDR1 SGHNT, CDR2 YYREEE (reference sequence). The CDR3 extends over 16 amino acids. Trimming at V came to 4 bases and at J to 4 bases, leaving 9 bases not matched to a gene. The CDR3 DNA is TGTGCCAGCAGCCGTTGGGGACTAGCAGCGTACAATGAGCAGTTCTTC. Its translation: CASSRWGLAAYNEQFF.

In this sample, this clonotype turned up many times. This chain connects TRBV20-1 to TRBJ1-5; maybe TRBD1 (6 bases). Germline V gene lookup returns CDR1 DFQATT and CDR2 SNEGSKA (reference sequence). V lost 6 bases, J lost 5 bases, and 14 bases lay in between. This CDR3 spans 13 amino acids. CDR3 DNA: TGCAGTGCAGACCACAGGGCGGATCAGCCCCAGCATTTT. Translating gives CSADHRADQPQHF.

The chain uses TRBV28 and TRBJ2-1; 9 bases agree with TRBD2. Germline values: CDR1 MDHEN, CDR2 SYDVKM. Trimming removed 6 bases from V and 0 bases from J; junction bases left unmatched: 3. The CDR3 totals 15 residues. The chain's CDR3 is CASRRREGSYNEQFF. Here the CDR3 DNA reads TGTGCCAGCAGGCGGCGGGAGGGCTCCTACAATGAGCAGTTCTTC.

This clonotype was seen more than once but under ten times. V and J are TRBV12-5 and TRBJ2-1; 11 bases match TRBD1. This CDR3 has 15 residues. CDR1 and CDR2 from the germline V gene are LGHNT and FRNRAP. V lost 5 bases to trimming and J lost 4 bases; unmatched junction nucleotides: 4. The CDR3 DNA reads as TGTGCTAGTGGTCTCGGACAGGGGGCTTACAATGAGCAGTTCTTC. Its translation is CASGLGQGAYNEQFF.

Many counts were recorded for this clonotype. CDR3: CASSSGGLAGGRDEQFF. CDR3 sequence (DNA): TGTGCCAGCAGCTCCGGAGGACTAGCGGGAGGTAGGGATGAGCAGTTCTTC. The V and J genes are TRBV28 and TRBJ2-1; TRBD2 aligns across 14 bases. Trimming cost V 6 bases and J 8 bases; bases outside gene matches: 12. Germline-derived CDR1 and CDR2 are MDHEN and SYDVKM. This CDR3 spans 17 amino acids.

This clonotype was counted many times. V usage is TRBV25-1 and J usage is TRBJ1-6; D may be TRBD1 (6 bases). The CDR3 consists of 16 residues. V gave up 3 bases and J gave up 5 bases, with 14 bases separating them. From germline, CDR1 is MGHDK and CDR2 SYGVNS. CDR3 protein: CASSDYLRTDNSPLHF. CDR3 DNA sequence: TGTGCCAGCAGTGACTACCTTAGGACAGATAATTCACCCCTCCACTTT.

This clonotype was observed many times. This sequence joins TRBV4-1 and TRBJ2-1; the D call may be TRBD1 or TRBD2 (6 bases each). V lost 1 base and J 6 bases, leaving 19 bases between the germline ends. Germline CDR1 and CDR2: MGHRA and YSYEKL. This CDR3 region has 17 residues. CDR3 bases: TGCGCCAGCAGCCAAGTTGTTTCGGGGGCCAGGGGCAATGAGCAGTTCTTC. Translated: CASSQVVSGARGNEQFF.

The chain carries TRBV5-1 and TRBJ1-1; maybe TRBD1 (5 bases). The CDR3 covers 14 residues. From germline, CDR1 is SGHRS and CDR2 YFSETQ. Trimming left V 2 bases short and J 3 bases short, with 11 bases between. CDR3 sequence: CASSLGLRDTEAFF. The CDR3 nucleotides read TGCGCCAGCAGCTTAGGTCTCAGGGACACTGAAGCTTTCTTT. Supplemented by reference TRBV5-1 and TRBJ1-1, the full variable domain reads KAGVTQTPRYLIKTRGQQVTLSCSPISGHRSVSWYQQTPGQGLQFLFEYFSETQRNKGNFPGRFSGRQFSNSRSEMNVSTLELGDSALYLCASSLGLRDTEAFFGQGTRLTVV.

V usage is TRBV29-1 and J usage is TRBJ2-3, with D perhaps matching TRBD1 (5 bases). V was trimmed by 5 bases and J by 3 bases, leaving 15 bases between them. Germline lookup yields CDR1 SQVTM and CDR2 ANQGSEA. CDR3 size: 14 residues. CDR3 sequence reads: CSVKLWGATDTQYF. CDR3 nucleotide sequence: TGCAGCGTTAAGTTATGGGGCGCAACAGATACGCAGTATTTT.

This clonotype appeared many times. The gene calls are TRBV6-1 and TRBJ2-6; D is unresolved. The CDR3 contains 14 residues. CDR1 MNHNS and CDR2 SASEGT come from the germline V gene. V was shortened by 7 bases and J by 3 bases, with 10 bases between the two germline ends. The CDR3 sequence: CASTPSVGANVLTF. CDR3 DNA sequence: TGTGCCAGCACCCCTTCCGTTGGGGCCAACGTCCTGACTTTC.

V usage is TRBV20-1 and J usage is TRBJ2-6, with a weak D call TRBD1 (6 bases). CDR3 size: 18 residues. V lost 3 bases, J lost 0 bases, and 18 bases lay in between. The V gene's germline CDR1 is DFQATT and CDR2 SNEGSKA (reference sequence). Here the CDR3 reads CSASKDRNFNSGANVLTF. CDR3 sequence (DNA): TGCAGTGCTAGCAAAGACAGGAATTTTAACTCTGGGGCCAACGTCCTGACTTTC.

This clonotype was recorded many times. CDR3 protein: CASSLSYDNSPLHF. In DNA, the CDR3 is TGTGCCAGCAGCTTATCTTACGATAATTCACCCCTCCACTTT. The chain uses TRBV7-9 and TRBJ1-6, with D unresolved. CDR1 is SEHNR and CDR2 is FQNEAQ in the germline V gene (reference sequence). The CDR3 spans 14 residues. V lost 2 bases and J 5 bases, leaving 7 bases between the germline ends.

This clonotype was observed many times. The gene calls are TRBV6-6 and TRBJ2-7; tentatively, D is TRBD2 (5 bases). V dropped 0 bases and J dropped 6 bases, with 12 bases sitting between them. The germline V gene has CDR1 MNHNY and CDR2 SVGAGI (reference sequence). This CDR3 contains 14 residues. The CDR3 DNA reads as TGTGCCAGCAGTTACTCACCAACTAGTCGCGAGCAGTACGTC. It codes for CASSYSPTSREQYV.

As to this clonotype: This may be a read error, as it is one base from a much larger clone. The rearrangement joins TRBV11-1 to TRBJ1-2; the match to TRBD1 covers 8 bases. CDR1 SGHAT and CDR2 FQDESV come from the germline V gene (reference sequence). The trim removed 4 bases at V and 8 bases at J, leaving 9 bases unmatched. The CDR3 consists of 14 residues. The CDR3 DNA reads TGTGCCAGCAGCTCCCCTAGGACAGGGAGCGGCTACACCTTC. This codes for CASSSPRTGSGYTF.

This clonotype appeared a few times. The rearrangement uses TRBV12-3 or TRBV12-4 and TRBJ1-5, with unresolved D. This CDR3 contains 12 residues. V lost 6 bases to trimming and J lost 1 base, with 4 bases between them. As DNA, the CDR3 is TGTGCCAGCAGCCCGAGCAATCAGCCCCAGCATTTT. This translates into CASSPSNQPQHF.

The chain uses TRBV19 and TRBJ2-1; weak D call: TRBD2 (5 bases). The CDR3 contains 15 residues. Trimming took 5 bases from V and 3 from J, leaving 14 bases between them. Germline V lookup: CDR1 LNHDA, CDR2 SQIVND (reference sequence). DNA of the CDR3: TGTGCCAGTAGTCCGAAAGCGAGGGACTACAATGAGCAGTTCTTC. Translated, it gives CASSPKARDYNEQFF. The entire variable domain, with the rest obtained from reference TRBV19 and TRBJ2-1, is as follows: DGGITQSPKYLFRKEGQNVTLSCEQNLNHDAMYWYRQDPGQGLRLIYYSQIVNDFQKGDIAEGYSVSREKKESFPLTVTSAQKNPTAFYLCASSPKARDYNEQFFGPGTRLTVL.

The V call is TRBV18, the J call TRBJ2-5; D is unresolved. Trimming removed 4 bases at V and 3 bases at J, with 6 bases between. Germline V gene sequence: CDR1 KGHSH, CDR2 LQKENI. The CDR3 contains 12 residues. DNA of the CDR3: TGTGCCAGCTCACATCGAGAAGAGACCCAGTACTTC. The encoded protein is CASSHREETQYF.

This clonotype was observed at least ten times. This chain joins TRBV20-1 and TRBJ1-5; no clear D. V gave up 0 bases and J gave up 4 bases, with 13 bases separating them. The CDR3 length is 15 residues. Germline CDR1 is DFQATT and CDR2 is SNEGSKA (reference sequence). CDR3 DNA: TGCAGTGCTAGAGAGGGCGTGTACAAAAATCAGCCCCAGCATTTT. Translating gives CSAREGVYKNQPQHF.

This clonotype was seen many times. The chain uses TRBV6-2 or TRBV6-3 and TRBJ2-7, with TRBD1 as a possible D gene (5 bases). Germline V gene lookup returns CDR1 MNHEY and CDR2 SVGEGT. Trimming took off 2 bases at V and 8 bases at J, with 13 bases between the two ends. The CDR3 is 13 amino acids. The CDR3 spells CASSYGQGDKQYV. The CDR3 DNA follows: TGTGCCAGCAGTTACGGCCAGGGCGATAAGCAGTACGTC.

This clonotype was seen more than once but under ten times. The chain employs TRBV12-3 or TRBV12-4 and TRBJ1-1, with D possibly matching TRBD1 (6 bases). With 3 bases removed from V and 6 bases from J, the gap between germline ends came to 14 bases. The CDR3 has 14 residues. The CDR3 reads CASSLQGQVSEAFF. The CDR3 coding sequence is TGTGCCAGCAGTTTGCAGGGGCAGGTCTCTGAAGCTTTCTTT.